This T cell receptor (beta chain) was captured by sequencing in a study of tumor-infiltrating lymphocytes in oesophageal squamous cell carcinoma. CDR3 size: 15 residues. Looked up from germline, CDR1 is SGHTA and CDR2 is FQGTGA. MiXCR, run by TCRdb on the PCR reads, gives a single entry per CDR3 protein. Of 24,000 or so distinct CDR3 sequences listed, 38% are singletons. The rearrangement links TRBV7-3 to TRBJ2-1; 9 bases agree with TRBD1. The closer fit of TRBJ2-5 to the DNA end suggests the J call may be wrong. This receptor was identified in a male donor with esophageal squamous cell carcinoma. The sequencing input was esophageal tumor tissue. CDR3 amino acids: CASSLTADRGETQYF. CDR3 in DNA: TGTGCCAGCAGCTTAACCGCGGACAGGGGTGAGACCCAGTACTTC.